Listed below are T cell receptor beta chains from one sample, sequenced in a study of control samples from healthy donors and cancer patients. Assay used: immunoSEQ multiplex PCR; TCRdb lists only in-frame clones, some missing. The table has 150,000 to 200,000 clones, 85% to 95% seen once. The source material was blood. These receptors were collected from a man between 18 and 29 years old in good health. Each CDR3 is given with its conserved first and last residue.

v_gene,j_gene,CDR3aa
TRBV6-5,TRBJ2-7,CASSRHGTDYEQYF
TRBV11-2,TRBJ2-2,CASSFLGQGRDTGELFF
TRBV30,TRBJ1-2,CAWDRGTNYGYTF
TRBV2,TRBJ1-6,CASSGQSPLHF
TRBV7-9,TRBJ2-3,CASSLVDTQYF
TRBV24-1,TRBJ1-2,CATSGALDYGYTF
TRBV2,TRBJ1-6,CASITGTGGYSPLHF
TRBV9,TRBJ2-7,CASSVGAGDYEQYF
TRBV20-1,TRBJ1-2,CSATRQGSYTF
TRBV6-5,TRBJ2-3,CASSYDRRTDTQYF
TRBV28,TRBJ2-2,CASLAGSKTNTGELFF
TRBV6-1,TRBJ2-3,CASSEFLTSGGLTSTDTQYF
TRBV5-6,TRBJ2-7,CASSSDRPSEQYF
TRBV5-6,TRBJ1-4,CASSLGTDEKLFF
TRBV10-2,TRBJ2-5,CASRPSSQTQYF
TRBV18,TRBJ2-1,CASSPSGTLREQFF
TRBV2,TRBJ1-2,CLKSKQGNYGYTF
TRBV6-5,TRBJ2-7,CASSSRRGGRNEQYF
TRBV2,TRBJ2-1,CASSEIYWDEQFF
TRBV6-5,TRBJ1-2,CASSYRSNYGYTF
TRBV6-5,TRBJ1-5,CASSPGTASNQPQHF
TRBV27,TRBJ2-1,CASSFVAGYNEQFF
TRBV5-6,TRBJ2-3,CASSLGTSTDTQYF
TRBV24-1,TRBJ1-1,CATSDLNGTGEAFF
TRBV2,TRBJ2-1,CASTQDRGPYNEQFF
TRBV4-1,TRBJ2-5,CASAGTGGTGETQYF
TRBV2,TRBJ1-6,CASNGQGAGSPLHF
TRBV3-1/TRBV3-2,TRBJ2-1,CASSPSSYNEQFF
TRBV2,TRBJ1-6,CASSLTGGSSYNSPLHF
TRBV2,TRBJ1-5,CASTGTVNQPQHF
TRBV28,TRBJ2-7,CASSLLGPYEQYF
TRBV18,TRBJ2-5,CASSPAVSNGETQYF
TRBV12-3/TRBV12-4,TRBJ2-5,CASSRGGETQYF
TRBV19,TRBJ2-7,CASSYQTGASYEQYF
TRBV5-1,TRBJ2-5,CASSLIGTGEETQYF
TRBV3-1/TRBV3-2,TRBJ2-7,CASSPGSIHEQYF
TRBV20-1,TRBJ2-7,CSARDSYEQYF
TRBV7-3,TRBJ2-1,CASSPWGSNEQFF
TRBV18,TRBJ2-1,CASSPGGEQFF
TRBV6-5,TRBJ2-1,CASSIADRSYNEQFF
TRBV7-9,TRBJ2-7,CASMRESSYEQYF
TRBV18,TRBJ2-7,CASSPGTGDYEQYF
TRBV27,TRBJ1-4,CAYPGQGKRPNEKLFF
TRBV6-2/TRBV6-3,TRBJ1-5,CASSYISAVQPQHF
TRBV27,TRBJ2-2,CASSPQGTGELFF
TRBV5-1,TRBJ2-1,CASSYRDRGYNEQFF
TRBV7-3,TRBJ2-3,CASSLSRDTDTQYF
TRBV15,TRBJ2-3,CATSRDHQGTDTQYF
TRBV7-8,TRBJ1-5,CASSFLGKGDQPQHF
TRBV5-5,TRBJ2-3,CASSLRGGTDTQYF
TRBV9,TRBJ1-3,CASSPRGAGGNTIYF
TRBV5-6,TRBJ1-2,CASSFLNRGGGYTF
TRBV10-3,TRBJ2-3,CAISKAGGSTDTQYF